The present T cell receptor (beta chain) was sequenced within a study of cytomegalovirus exposure and HLA in healthy donors. General study results and limits: CMV serostatus was the sole immune exposure information available. In a later analysis, V- and J-gene trimming of beta chains associated with a DCLRE1C missense variant, replicated independently. An analysis was carried out at a later point. It showed that HLA-associated TCR beta chains were more clonally expanded than equally common non-associated chains.

V shed 7 bases and J 4 bases; nucleotides not matched to a gene: 9. CDR1 is MDHEN, CDR2 SYDVKM, per germline. This CDR3 contains 15 residues. A note on this clone: The antigen remains unidentified.

This PCR relied on a set of 60 Vbeta primers and 13 Jbeta primers. The protocol was immunoSEQ multiplex PCR, while the TCRdb copy is restricted to in-frame clones and leaves out a portion. This sample has roughly 140,000 clones, with roughly three quarters found just once. The sample was PBMCs. The chain employs TRBV28 and TRBJ2-1, with 8 bases matching TRBD2. The receptor's source is a man aged 18 to 35 in good health and CMV-seronegative. The CDR3 sequence: CASIKPGGGYNEQFF. CDR3 bases: TGTGCCAGCATCAAACCGGGGGGGGGTTACAATGAGCAGTTCTTC.